The present entry profiles one TCR beta chain with its context. This CDR3 has 14 amino acids. Germline values: CDR1 SNHLY, CDR2 FYNNEI. V lost 10 bases and J 5 bases, leaving 20 bases between the germline ends. This sample stems from a study of T-cell memory formation after mild COVID-19. TCRdb re-analysed the 5' RACE reads in MiXCR, keeping a single row per CDR3 protein. The repertoire holds 250,000 to 350,000 distinct CDR3 sequences, with approximately 19% as singletons. Sequencing was done on a sample of PBMCs or a T cell subset sorted from them (not recorded which). The chain couples TRBV2 to TRBJ2-5; D possibly corresponds to TRBD2 (5 bases). The TCR originated in a man between 18 and 29 years old who had mild COVID-19 (a few samples of this study predate the infection). Cell type and time point are not known. This chain's CDR3 is CATATNRGPETQYF. The CDR3, as DNA: TGTGCCACCGCCACCAATCGCGGGCCGGAGACCCAGTACTTC.